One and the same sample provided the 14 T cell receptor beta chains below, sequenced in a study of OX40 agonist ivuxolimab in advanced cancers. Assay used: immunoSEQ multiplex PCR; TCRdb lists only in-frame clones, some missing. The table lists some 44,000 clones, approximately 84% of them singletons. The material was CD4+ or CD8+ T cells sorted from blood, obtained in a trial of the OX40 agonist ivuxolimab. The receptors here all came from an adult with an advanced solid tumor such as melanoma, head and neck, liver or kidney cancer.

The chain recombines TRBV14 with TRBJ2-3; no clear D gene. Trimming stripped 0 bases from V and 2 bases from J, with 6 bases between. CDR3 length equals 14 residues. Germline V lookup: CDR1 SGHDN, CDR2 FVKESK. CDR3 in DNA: TGTGCCAGCAGCCAAGATTGGGCCACAGATACGCAGTATTTT. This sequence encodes CASSQDWATDTQYF.

The CDR3 nucleotides read TGTGCCAGCAGCCCCCCTATCTCGTTGAATACGCAGTATTTT. It specifies CASSPPISLNTQYF. The rearrangement joins TRBV11-1 to TRBJ2-3, with D uncertain. Germline CDR1 reads SGHAT; CDR2 reads FQDESV (reference sequence). The CDR3 sequence is 14 residues long. V was shortened by 5 bases and J by 7 bases, with 16 bases between the two germline ends.

The CDR3 sequence: CASSSLGGGGYGYTF. The CDR3 DNA reads TGTGCCAGCAGCTCCCTGGGTGGCGGGGGCTATGGCTACACCTTC. The V call is TRBV7-6, the J call TRBJ1-2; possibly TRBD1 for D (5 bases). Germline assignment: CDR1 SGHVS and CDR2 FNYEAQ. The CDR3 loop spans 15 amino acids. V shed 4 bases and J shed 4 bases, with 16 bases lying between them.

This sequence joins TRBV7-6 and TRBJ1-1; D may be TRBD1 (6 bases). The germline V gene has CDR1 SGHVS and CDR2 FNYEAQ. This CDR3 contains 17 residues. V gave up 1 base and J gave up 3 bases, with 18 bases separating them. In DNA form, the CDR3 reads TGTGCCAGCAGCTTAGGGTCGGCAGGGGTAACGCACACTGAAGCTTTCTTT. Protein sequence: CASSLGSAGVTHTEAFF.

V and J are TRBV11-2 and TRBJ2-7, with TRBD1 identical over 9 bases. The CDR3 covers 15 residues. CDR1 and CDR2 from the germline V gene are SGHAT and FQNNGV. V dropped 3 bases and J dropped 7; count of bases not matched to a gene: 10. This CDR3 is CASSFITGQGGEQYF. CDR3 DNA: TGTGCCAGCAGCTTCATTACGGGACAGGGTGGAGAGCAGTACTTC.

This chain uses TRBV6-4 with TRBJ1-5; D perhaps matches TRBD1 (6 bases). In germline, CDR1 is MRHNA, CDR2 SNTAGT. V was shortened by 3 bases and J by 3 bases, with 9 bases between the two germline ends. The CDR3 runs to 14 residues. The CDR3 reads CASSEQGPNQPQHF. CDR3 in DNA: TGTGCCAGCAGTGAACAGGGACCCAATCAGCCCCAGCATTTT.

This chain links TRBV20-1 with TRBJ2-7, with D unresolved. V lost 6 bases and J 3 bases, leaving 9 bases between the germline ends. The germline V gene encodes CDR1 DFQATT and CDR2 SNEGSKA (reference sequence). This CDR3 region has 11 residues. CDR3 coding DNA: TGCAGTGCCGAAGATAACTACGAGCAGTACTTC. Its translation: CSAEDNYEQYF.

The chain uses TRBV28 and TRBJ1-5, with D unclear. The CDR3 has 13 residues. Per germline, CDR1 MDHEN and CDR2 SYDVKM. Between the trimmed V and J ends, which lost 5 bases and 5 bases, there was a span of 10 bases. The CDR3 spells CASSRGFHQPQHF. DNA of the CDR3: TGTGCCAGCAGTAGAGGGTTTCATCAGCCCCAGCATTTT.

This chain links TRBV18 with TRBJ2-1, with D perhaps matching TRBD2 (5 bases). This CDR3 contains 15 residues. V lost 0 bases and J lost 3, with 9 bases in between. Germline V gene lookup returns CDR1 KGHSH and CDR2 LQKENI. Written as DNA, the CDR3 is TGTGCCAGCTCACCACCTTCTAGCCTCTACAATGAGCAGTTCTTC. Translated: CASSPPSSLYNEQFF.

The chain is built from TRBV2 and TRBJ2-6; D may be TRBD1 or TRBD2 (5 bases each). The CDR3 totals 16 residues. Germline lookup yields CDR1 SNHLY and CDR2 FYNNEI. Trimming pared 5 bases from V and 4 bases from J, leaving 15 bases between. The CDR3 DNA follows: TGTGCCAGCAGTTTAGGGGCGGGCCCCGGGGCCAACGTCCTGACTTTC. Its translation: CASSLGAGPGANVLTF.

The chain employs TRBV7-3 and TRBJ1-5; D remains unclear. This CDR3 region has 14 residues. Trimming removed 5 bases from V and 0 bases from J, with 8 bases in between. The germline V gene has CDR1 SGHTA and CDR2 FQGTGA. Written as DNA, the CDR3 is TGTGCCAGCAGCGCCGGGTTTAGCAATCAGCCCCAGCATTTT. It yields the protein CASSAGFSNQPQHF. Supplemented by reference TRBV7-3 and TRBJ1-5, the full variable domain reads GAGVSQTPSNKVTEKGKYVELRCDPISGHTALYWYRQSLGQGPEFLIYFQGTGAADDSGLPNDRFFAVRPEGSVSTLKIQRTERGDSAVYLCASSAGFSNQPQHFGDGTRLSIL.

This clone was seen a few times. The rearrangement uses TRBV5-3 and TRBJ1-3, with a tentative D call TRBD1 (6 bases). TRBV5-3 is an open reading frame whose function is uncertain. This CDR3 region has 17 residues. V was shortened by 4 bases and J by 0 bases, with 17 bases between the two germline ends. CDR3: CARSGPGGTPSGNTIYF. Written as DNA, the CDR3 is TGTGCCAGAAGCGGACCTGGAGGGACACCCTCTGGAAACACCATATATTTT.

CDR3 sequence (DNA): TGTGCCAGCGCGGGGGGAGGGCCGGTAGATACGCAGTATTTT. Translating it yields CASAGGGPVDTQYF. The V call is TRBV21-1, the J call TRBJ2-3; the table's D call TRBD2 went unverified against the DNA. TRBV21-1 counts as a pseudogene. The length of the CDR3 is 14 residues.

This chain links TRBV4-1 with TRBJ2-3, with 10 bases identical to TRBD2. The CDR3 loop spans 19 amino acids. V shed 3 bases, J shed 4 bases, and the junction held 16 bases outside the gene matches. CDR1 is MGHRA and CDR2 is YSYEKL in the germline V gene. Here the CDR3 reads CASSQTRLSLAGVADTQYF. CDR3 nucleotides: TGCGCCAGCAGCCAGACCCGACTTTCCCTAGCGGGAGTCGCAGATACGCAGTATTTT.